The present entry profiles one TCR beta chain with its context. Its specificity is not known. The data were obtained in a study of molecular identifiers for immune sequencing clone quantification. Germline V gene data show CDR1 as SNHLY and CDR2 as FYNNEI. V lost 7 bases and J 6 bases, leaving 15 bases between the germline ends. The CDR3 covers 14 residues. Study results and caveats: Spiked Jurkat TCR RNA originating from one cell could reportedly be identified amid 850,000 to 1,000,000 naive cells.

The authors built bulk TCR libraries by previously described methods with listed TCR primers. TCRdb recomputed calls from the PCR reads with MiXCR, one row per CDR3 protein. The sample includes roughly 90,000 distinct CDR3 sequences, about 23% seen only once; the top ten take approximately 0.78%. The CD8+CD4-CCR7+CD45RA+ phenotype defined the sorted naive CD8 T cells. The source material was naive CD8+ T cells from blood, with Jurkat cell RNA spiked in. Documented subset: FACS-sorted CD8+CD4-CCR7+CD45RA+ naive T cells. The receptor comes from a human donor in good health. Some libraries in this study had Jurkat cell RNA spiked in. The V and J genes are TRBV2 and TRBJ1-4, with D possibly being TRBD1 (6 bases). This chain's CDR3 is CASTQGGPDEKLFF. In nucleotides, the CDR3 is TGTGCCAGCACCCAAGGGGGGCCTGATGAAAAACTGTTTTTT.